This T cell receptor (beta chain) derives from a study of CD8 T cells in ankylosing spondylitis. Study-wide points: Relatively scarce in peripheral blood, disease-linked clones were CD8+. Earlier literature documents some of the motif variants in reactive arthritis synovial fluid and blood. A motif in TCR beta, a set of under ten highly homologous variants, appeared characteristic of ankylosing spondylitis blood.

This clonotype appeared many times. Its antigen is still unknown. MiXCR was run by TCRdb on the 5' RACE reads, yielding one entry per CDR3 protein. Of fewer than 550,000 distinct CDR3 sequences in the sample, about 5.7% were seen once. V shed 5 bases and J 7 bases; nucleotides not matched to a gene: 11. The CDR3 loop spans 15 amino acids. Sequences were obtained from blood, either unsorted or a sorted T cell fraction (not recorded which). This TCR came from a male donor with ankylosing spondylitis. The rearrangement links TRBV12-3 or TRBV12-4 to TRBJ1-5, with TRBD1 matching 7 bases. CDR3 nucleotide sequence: TGTGCCAGCAGTACCCGACAGGGTGCGGGACAGCCCCAGCATTTT. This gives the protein CASSTRQGAGQPQHF.